The 2 T cell receptor beta chains listed next were all sequenced from one sample in a study of cytomegalovirus exposure and HLA in healthy donors. A multiplex PCR was run with 60 Vbeta primers and 13 Jbeta primers. Assay used: immunoSEQ multiplex PCR; TCRdb lists only in-frame clones, some missing. The table shows about 110,000 clones, with about three quarters occurring only once. The specimen sequenced was PBMCs. These TCRs come from a woman aged 40 to 50 in good health and CMV-seropositive.

The rearrangement uses TRBV5-1 and TRBJ2-1, with TRBD2 identical over 9 bases. J gave up 5 bases and V 8 bases, and 14 bases lay outside the gene matches. The CDR3 length is 16 residues. CDR1 is SGHRS, CDR2 YFSETQ, per germline. The CDR3 sequence: CASHARASGVDNEQFF. The CDR3 bases are TGCGCCAGTCACGCCCGAGCTAGCGGGGTGGACAATGAGCAGTTCTTC.

This clone was counted between two and nine times. The chain joins TRBV5-1 to TRBJ2-5, with a weak D call TRBD2 (6 bases). Trimming left V 0 bases short and J 1 base short, with 13 bases between. Germline CDR1 reads SGHRS; CDR2 reads YFSETQ. The CDR3 is 16 residues long. The CDR3 DNA reads TGCGCCAGCAGCTTGGGGGCGGGATCCTCCCAAGAGACCCAGTACTTC. It is translated as CASSLGAGSSQETQYF. Filled out from reference TRBV5-1 and TRBJ2-5, the complete variable domain reads KAGVTQTPRYLIKTRGQQVTLSCSPISGHRSVSWYQQTPGQGLQFLFEYFSETQRNKGNFPGRFSGRQFSNSRSEMNVSTLELGDSALYLCASSLGAGSSQETQYFGPGTRLLVL.